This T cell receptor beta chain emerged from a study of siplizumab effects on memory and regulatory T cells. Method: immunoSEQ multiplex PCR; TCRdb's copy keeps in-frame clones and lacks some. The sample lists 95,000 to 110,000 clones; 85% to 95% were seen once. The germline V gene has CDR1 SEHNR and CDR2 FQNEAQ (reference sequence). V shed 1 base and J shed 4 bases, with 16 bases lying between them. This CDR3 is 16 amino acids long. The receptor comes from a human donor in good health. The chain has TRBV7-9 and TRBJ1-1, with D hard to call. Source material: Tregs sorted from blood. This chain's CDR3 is CASSLGRFSGGTEAFF. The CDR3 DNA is TGTGCCAGCAGCTTAGGTAGGTTTAGCGGAGGCACTGAAGCTTTCTTT.